Each of the 14 T cell receptor beta chains below was sequenced from the same sample in a study of identical twins. TCRdb reprocessed the 5' RACE reads with MiXCR, giving one entry per CDR3 protein. Of more than 600,000 distinct CDR3 sequences in the sample, about 20% are singletons; the top ten hold roughly 14%. This sample also belongs to another study, concerning T cells expressing NK-cell markers.

Sequenced sample: PBMCs. The receptors were sampled from a woman aged 18-35 years in good health.

The V gene is TRBV11-2, the J gene TRBJ2-1; the D is unclear. The CDR3 sequence is 12 residues long. Per the germline V gene, CDR1 is SGHAT and CDR2 is FQNNGV. V was cut by 4 bases and J by 9 bases, with 10 bases left in between. This CDR3 is CASSSTLGEQFF. As DNA, the CDR3 is TGTGCCAGCAGCTCGACCCTAGGTGAGCAGTTCTTC.

The chain recombines TRBV5-1 with TRBJ2-5; 12 positions match TRBD2. Trimming took 4 bases from V and 4 from J; bases not matched to a gene: 5. The CDR3 covers 15 residues. Germline CDR1 is SGHRS and CDR2 is YFSETQ. CDR3 in amino acids: CASSVGLAGPETQYF. The CDR3 nucleotides are TGCGCCAGCAGCGTGGGACTAGCGGGCCCAGAGACCCAGTACTTC.

The V call is TRBV20-1, the J call TRBJ2-5, with D hard to call. The CDR3 is 13 residues long. Trimming removed 3 bases from V and 1 base from J, with 9 bases in between. Germline CDR1 and CDR2: DFQATT and SNEGSKA (reference sequence). Written as DNA, the CDR3 is TGCAGTGCTAGTGTGCTTTCCCAAGAGACCCAGTACTTC. Translation gives CSASVLSQETQYF.

This clonotype was recorded many times. V usage is TRBV20-1 and J usage is TRBJ2-1; D is unclear. In germline, CDR1 is DFQATT, CDR2 SNEGSKA (reference sequence). The CDR3 runs 15 residues. The V gene lost 2 bases and the J gene lost 4 bases, with 15 bases spanning the gap. The CDR3 protein is CSARKTVQAYNEQFF. In nucleotides, the CDR3 is TGCAGTGCTAGAAAAACAGTTCAGGCTTACAATGAGCAGTTCTTC.

The genes are TRBV5-1 and TRBJ1-1; TRBD1 is a possible D gene (5 bases). The CDR3 has 14 amino acids. Per the germline V gene, CDR1 is SGHRS and CDR2 is YFSETQ. Trimming took 6 bases from V and 0 from J, leaving 12 bases between them. This CDR3 reads CASNGASVNTEAFF. In DNA, the CDR3 is TGCGCCAGCAACGGGGCTTCGGTGAACACTGAAGCTTTCTTT.

In its sample, this clonotype was seen a few times. The chain employs TRBV12-3 or TRBV12-4 and TRBJ2-1; TRBD2 is a possible D gene (6 bases). The CDR3 runs 9 residues. Between the trimmed V and J ends, which lost 8 bases and 11 bases, there was a span of 7 bases. The CDR3 coding sequence is TGTGCCAGCGGGACTCAGCAGTTCTTC. Its translation: CASGTQQFF.

This clonotype showed up just a few times. The chain employs TRBV12-3 or TRBV12-4 and TRBJ2-1; 9 bases line up with TRBD2. Trimming removed 5 bases from V and 10 bases from J; junction bases left unmatched: 12. The CDR3 is 15 amino acids. The DNA for the CDR3 is TGTGCCAGCAGTCCAGGAATAGCGGGAGTACGCGAGCAGTTCTTC. Protein: CASSPGIAGVREQFF.

The chain couples TRBV6-5 to TRBJ1-1; 8 nucleotides agree with TRBD1. In germline, CDR1 is MNHEY, CDR2 SVGAGI. With V trimmed by 4 bases and J by 5 bases, 9 bases remained unmatched. The CDR3 is 15 amino acids. The CDR3 reads CASSSGGQGGTEAFF. The CDR3 DNA is TGTGCCAGCAGTTCCGGTGGACAGGGCGGAACTGAAGCTTTCTTT.

This chain connects TRBV11-1 to TRBJ2-1; 11 nucleotides line up with TRBD2. With 5 bases clipped from V and 0 bases from J, the junction kept 6 bases outside the gene matches. Germline lookup yields CDR1 SGHAT and CDR2 FQDESV (reference sequence). The CDR3 is 17 amino acids. The CDR3 nucleotides read TGTGCCAGCAGCGCCTTTGGGACTAGCGGCTCCTACAATGAGCAGTTCTTC. Protein product: CASSAFGTSGSYNEQFF.

This clonotype has only a few counts. The chain employs TRBV24-1 and TRBJ1-1, with 7 bases that match TRBD1. Germline V lookup: CDR1 KGHDR, CDR2 SFDVKD. This CDR3 is 16 amino acids long. Trimming at V came to 8 bases and at J to 0 bases, leaving 11 bases not matched to a gene. Written as DNA, the CDR3 is TGTGCCACCACCCTGGGGACAGACTTGATGAACACTGAAGCTTTCTTT. Translated: CATTLGTDLMNTEAFF.

The rearrangement uses TRBV9 and TRBJ2-2, with 9 bases that match TRBD1. Germline CDR1 reads SGDLS; CDR2 reads YYNGEE. The CDR3 runs 16 residues. Trimming at V came to 2 bases and at J to 3 bases, leaving 5 bases not matched to a gene. The CDR3, as DNA: TGTGCCAGCAGCGTTACAGGGGGCAGAGACACCGGGGAGCTGTTTTTT. It is translated as CASSVTGGRDTGELFF. Drawing the rest from reference TRBV9 and TRBJ2-2, the complete variable domain is DSGVTQTPKHLITATGQRVTLRCSPRSGDLSVYWYQQSLDQGLQFLIQYYNGEERAKGNILERFSAQQFPDLHSELNLSSLELGDSALYFCASSVTGGRDTGELFFGEGSRLTVL.

The V gene is TRBV15, the J gene TRBJ1-1; maybe TRBD1 (5 bases). The V gene lost 2 bases and the J gene lost 1 base, with 11 bases spanning the gap. CDR1 is LNHNV, CDR2 YYDKDF, per germline (reference sequence). The CDR3 totals 15 residues. The CDR3 DNA follows: TGTGCCACCAGCAGACCCGGGACGCAGAACACTGAAGCTTTCTTT. Translation gives CATSRPGTQNTEAFF. Based on the CDR3 plus reference TRBV15 and TRBJ1-1, the full variable domain is DAMVIQNPRYQVTQFGKPVTLSCSQTLNHNVMYWYQQKSSQAPKLLFHYYDKDFNNEADTPDNFQSRRPNTSFCFLDIRSPGLGDTAMYLCATSRPGTQNTEAFFGQGTRLTVV.

This clonotype has just a few counts. The J gene is TRBJ2-1, the V gene TRBV19; D not certain. This CDR3 has 15 amino acids. Germline V gene data show CDR1 as LNHDA and CDR2 as SQIVND (reference sequence). The V and J ends lost 10 bases and 0 bases respectively, with 16 bases between them. The CDR3 sequence is CATQLGRSSYNEQFF. Written as DNA, the CDR3 is TGTGCCACTCAACTCGGACGGAGCTCCTACAATGAGCAGTTCTTC. Drawing the rest from reference TRBV19 and TRBJ2-1, the complete variable domain is DGGITQSPKYLFRKEGQNVTLSCEQNLNHDAMYWYRQDPGQGLRLIYYSQIVNDFQKGDIAEGYSVSREKKESFPLTVTSAQKNPTAFYLCATQLGRSSYNEQFFGPGTRLTVL.

This clonotype occurred a few times. The V call is TRBV19, the J call TRBJ1-2; D is perhaps TRBD1 (5 bases). Germline V gene data show CDR1 as LNHDA and CDR2 as SQIVND (reference sequence). V gave up 0 bases and J gave up 2 bases, with 7 bases separating them. The CDR3 runs 14 residues. CDR3 protein: CASSIEGRNYGYTF. CDR3 in DNA: TGTGCCAGTAGTATAGAGGGGCGCAACTATGGCTACACCTTC.